This T cell receptor beta chain was recorded in a study of T cell clones after liver transplantation. Whole-study context: At least one year of complete immunosuppression withdrawal without enzymes over twice normal defined tolerance.

TCRdb keeps only in-frame clones here, not all; method: immunoSEQ multiplex PCR. Here the sample spans over 2,000 clones, approximately 30% being singletons. Germline V gene data show CDR1 as SGDLS and CDR2 as YYNGEE. The V segment lost 0 bases and the J segment 3 bases; nucleotides outside the gene matches: 3. The length of the CDR3 is 15 residues. General observations from the study: Donor-reactive sequences fell more than third party-reactive ones, suggesting partial deletion.

Alloreactive TCRbeta sequences came from sequencing proliferating CFSE-low cells in the MLR. By sample share, this clone is large. The antigen is undetermined. Sequences were obtained from CD8+ T cells from cultured PBMCs. The chain is built from TRBV9 and TRBJ2-1, with TRBD1 identical over 7 bases. The receptor was derived from a human patient who received a liver transplant. The graft donor may have given rise to some T cells. The CDR3: CASSVGGTVYNEQFF. As DNA, the CDR3 is TGTGCCAGCAGCGTAGGGGGGACAGTCTACAATGAGCAGTTCTTC.